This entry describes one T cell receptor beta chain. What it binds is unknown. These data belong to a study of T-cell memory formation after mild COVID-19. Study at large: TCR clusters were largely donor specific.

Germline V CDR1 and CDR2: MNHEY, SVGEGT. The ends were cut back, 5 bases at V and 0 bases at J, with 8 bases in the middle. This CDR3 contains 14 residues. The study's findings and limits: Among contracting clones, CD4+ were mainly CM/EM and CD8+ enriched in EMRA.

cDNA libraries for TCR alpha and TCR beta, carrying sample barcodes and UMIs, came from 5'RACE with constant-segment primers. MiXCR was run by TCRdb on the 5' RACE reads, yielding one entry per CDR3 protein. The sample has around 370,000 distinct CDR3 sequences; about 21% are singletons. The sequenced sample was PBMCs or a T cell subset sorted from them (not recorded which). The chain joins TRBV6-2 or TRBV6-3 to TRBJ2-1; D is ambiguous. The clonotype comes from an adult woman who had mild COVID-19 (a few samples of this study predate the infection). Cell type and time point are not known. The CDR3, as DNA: TGTGCCAGCAGTCACCCCAGCTCCTACAATGAGCAGTTCTTC. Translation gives CASSHPSSYNEQFF.